These T cell receptor beta chains were read from a single sample in a study of CD8 T cells in ankylosing spondylitis. Via MiXCR, TCRdb re-called the 5' RACE reads, giving one row per CDR3 protein. The sample gives about 280,000 distinct CDR3 sequences, 20% of which show up once; roughly 8% is in the top ten. Sequenced material: blood, either unsorted or a sorted T cell fraction (not recorded which). The origin of the receptors is a male donor with ankylosing spondylitis or in good health (not recorded which). CDR3s include the opening cysteine and the closing phenylalanine or tryptophan.

j_call v_call cdr3_aa
TRBJ2-1 TRBV12-3/TRBV12-4 CASSPGTSGRNEQFF
TRBJ1-5 TRBV7-8 CASSSRIPSGSNQPQHF
TRBJ2-5 TRBV24-1 CATSDGFLAGVRETQYF
TRBJ2-3 TRBV29-1 CSARTTSGKSTDTQYF
TRBJ1-1 TRBV10-3 CATSSQGLNTEAFF
TRBJ2-5 TRBV20-1 CSARGSKETQHF
TRBJ2-1 TRBV5-5 CASSLVSGRASEQFF
TRBJ1-1 TRBV12-3/TRBV12-4 CASRKTRSFMNTEAFF
TRBJ2-2 TRBV11-2 CASSLLRGELFF
TRBJ2-2 TRBV6-5 CAAHRDTGELFF
TRBJ1-1 TRBV29-1 CSVEVNTEAFF
TRBJ2-4 TRBV10-2 CVSSEVRSKNIQYF
TRBJ2-3 TRBV29-1 CSVQQGPDTQYF
TRBJ1-5 TRBV20-1 CSAISTGGEQPQHF
TRBJ1-2 TRBV25-1 CASSRHDSSDGYTF
TRBJ2-5 TRBV5-5 CASRVAGAETQYF
TRBJ2-3 TRBV7-6 CASSLSGGLTDTQYF
TRBJ2-1 TRBV4-1 CASSQLVREGSSYNEQFF
TRBJ1-1 TRBV6-5 CASRGTATEAFF
TRBJ2-2 TRBV29-1 CSVTNHRVAGELFF
TRBJ2-3 TRBV28 CASSTQTGVTDTQYF
TRBJ1-3 TRBV18 CASSPRVSSGNTIYF
TRBJ2-5 TRBV11-3 CASSSTGADRETQYF
TRBJ1-5 TRBV24-1 CATSESGQGEGQPQHF
TRBJ1-2 TRBV12-3/TRBV12-4 CASSLALGSNYGYTF
TRBJ2-3 TRBV20-1 CSASPDRASTDTQYF
TRBJ2-3 TRBV5-1 CASSSRTGNTDTQYF
TRBJ1-6 TRBV5-1 CASSLEGTYNSPLHF
TRBJ2-3 TRBV6-1 CGSSSQGRMADTQYF
TRBJ2-5 TRBV29-1 CSVEEAGGTQYF
TRBJ2-5 TRBV28 CASSFDRLRESQYF
TRBJ2-5 TRBV21-1 CASSKAEQETQYF
TRBJ2-1 TRBV6-1 CASSEPGQGPYNEQFF
TRBJ2-4 TRBV12-3/TRBV12-4 CASSLAGVSKNIQYF
TRBJ1-3 TRBV2 CASRDRSSGNTIYF
TRBJ1-2 TRBV20-1 CSAPDMGSYGYTF
TRBJ2-3 TRBV7-2 CASSLLDTGSQYF
TRBJ2-5 TRBV9 CASRVRGSQETQYF
TRBJ2-3 TRBV20-1 CSARVSELGRTQYF
TRBJ2-6 TRBV5-1 CASSLDSISGANVLTF
TRBJ2-5 TRBV29-1 CSVGRLAGNQETQYF
TRBJ1-5 TRBV5-1 CASSLGPAGLNQPQHF
TRBJ1-6 TRBV6-6 CASREQEPLHF
TRBJ2-5 TRBV9 CASSVGITGGTQYF
TRBJ2-3 TRBV20-1 CSAQGARTSSSTDTQYF
TRBJ1-1 TRBV5-6 CASSVPGTGTSTEAFF
TRBJ1-1 TRBV27 CASSSRTGAITEAFF
TRBJ1-1 TRBV30 CAWASGSNTEAFF
TRBJ2-3 TRBV28 CASSQGGPPTDTQYF
TRBJ1-4 TRBV7-8 CASSLARAVNEKLFF
TRBJ1-1 TRBV12-5 CASVKTGKNTEAFF
TRBJ1-3 TRBV7-9 CASSSDGFSGNTIYF
TRBJ1-6 TRBV6-5 CASSWSRQANNSPLHF
TRBJ2-3 TRBV6-2/TRBV6-3 CASIPAGGAEDTQYF
TRBJ2-2 TRBV5-1 CASSEGVTGELFF
TRBJ2-1 TRBV5-1 CASSLVGTANNEQFF
TRBJ2-4 TRBV20-1 CSARTGRGNIQYF